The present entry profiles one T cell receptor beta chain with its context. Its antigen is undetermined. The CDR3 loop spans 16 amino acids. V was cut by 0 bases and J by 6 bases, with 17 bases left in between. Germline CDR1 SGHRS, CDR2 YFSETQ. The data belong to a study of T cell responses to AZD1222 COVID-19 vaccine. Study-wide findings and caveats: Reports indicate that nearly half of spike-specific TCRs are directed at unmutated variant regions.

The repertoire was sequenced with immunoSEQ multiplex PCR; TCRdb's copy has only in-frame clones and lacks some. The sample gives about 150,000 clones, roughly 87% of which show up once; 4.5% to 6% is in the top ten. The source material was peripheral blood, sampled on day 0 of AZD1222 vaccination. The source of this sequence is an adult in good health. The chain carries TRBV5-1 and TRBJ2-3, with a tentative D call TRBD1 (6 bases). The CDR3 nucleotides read TGCGCCAGCAGCTTGGGGGACATACCGGCCGGGGATACGCAGTATTTT. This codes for CASSLGDIPAGDTQYF.